This is a list of T cell receptor beta chains from one sample in a study of blood T cell repertoires in COVID-19. Profiling relied on immunoSEQ multiplex PCR, and the TCRdb table lists in-frame clones only, not all of them. Seen here are more than 85,000 clones, over 75% observed once, and the top ten hold roughly 15%. Sequenced input: peripheral blood. Receptors originate from a human donor in a cohort sampled during active COVID-19. Each CDR3 is given with its conserved first and last residue. D genes are given only for firm matches. Not every row has a clone size; where given, it reads once, few, many or a size class.

D	size	J	V	DNA	CDR3
-	-	TRBJ1-1	TRBV12-3/TRBV12-4	TGTGCCAGCAGTTTTGACATGAACACTGAAGCTTTCTTT	CASSFDMNTEAFF
-	-	TRBJ2-5	TRBV5-1	TGCGCCAGCAGCTTCCGGGGGCAAGAGACCCAGTACTTC	CASSFRGQETQYF
TRBD2	-	TRBJ2-5	TRBV6-6	TGTGCCAGCAGTTACTCACTAGCGGGGGGCCAAGAGACCCAGTACTTC	CASSYSLAGGQETQYF
TRBD2	-	TRBJ2-1	TRBV7-3	TGTGCCAGCAGCCCGACCCTCGCGGGGGAGTACAATGAGCAGTTCTTC	CASSPTLAGEYNEQFF
TRBD1	-	TRBJ1-4	TRBV4-3	TGCGCCAGCAGCCGACAGGGGGGTAATGAAAAACTGTTTTTT	CASSRQGGNEKLFF
TRBD1	-	TRBJ2-7	TRBV3-1/TRBV3-2	TGTGCCAGCAGCCAACGGGACAGGTCCTACGAGCAGTACTTC	CASSQRDRSYEQYF
-	-	TRBJ1-4	TRBV4-1	TGCGCCAGCAGCCTTCTAGATATAGGTGAAAAACTGTTTTTT	CASSLLDIGEKLFF
-	-	TRBJ1-6	TRBV3-1/TRBV3-2	TGTGCCAGCAGCCAGGCGGGACGGATCACGCAAAATTCACCCCTCCACTTT	CASSQAGRITQNSPLHF
-	-	TRBJ1-1	TRBV18	TGTGCCAGCTCGTCCGGGAGGAACACTGAAGCTTTCTTT	CASSSGRNTEAFF
TRBD1	-	TRBJ1-1	TRBV7-3	TGTGCCAGCAGCTCGGACAGGTGGAACACTGAAGCTTTCTTT	CASSSDRWNTEAFF
-	-	TRBJ1-2	TRBV5-5	TGTGCCAGCAGCTTGGGTGGGGCAGGCTATGGCTACACCTTC	CASSLGGAGYGYTF
-	-	TRBJ1-2	TRBV7-2	TGTGCCAGCAGCTTAGACCAGGGCCTCTATGGCTACACCTTC	CASSLDQGLYGYTF
TRBD1	-	TRBJ1-1	TRBV6-2/TRBV6-3	TGTGCCAGCAGTTTTACTCTGACAGGGGCCACTGAAGCTTTCTTT	CASSFTLTGATEAFF
-	-	TRBJ1-5	TRBV13	TGTGCCAGCAGCTTGGGGGGTCGGGGTCAGCCCCAGCATTTT	CASSLGGRGQPQHF
-	-	TRBJ2-3	TRBV19	TGTGCCAGTAGTATAGTGGCCCGACGACTGCTCACGCAGTATTTT	CASSIVARRLLTQYF
-	-	TRBJ2-3	TRBV11-2	TGTGCCAGCAGCTTAGATGTACAGAACACAGATACGCAGTATTTT	CASSLDVQNTDTQYF
-	-	TRBJ2-3	TRBV12-3/TRBV12-4	TGTGCCAGCAGTTTAGCGCGGGGAGATACGCAGTATTTT	CASSLARGDTQYF
-	-	TRBJ2-1	TRBV3-1/TRBV3-2	TGTGCCAGCAGCCACCCGGACAGAGCATACAATGAGCAGTTCTTC	CASSHPDRAYNEQFF
TRBD1	-	TRBJ2-7	TRBV7-2	TGTGCCAGCAGCTTAGACAGGGGGACCTACGAGCAGTACTTC	CASSLDRGTYEQYF
TRBD2	-	TRBJ2-3	TRBV5-8	TGTGCCAGAGGACTAGCGGGGGGTCGAGGGTTT	CARGLAGGRGF
-	-	TRBJ2-4	TRBV9	TGTGCCAGCAGCGTAGGTCTCTCCTCCATTCAGTACTTC	CASSVGLSSIQYF
-	-	TRBJ1-5	TRBV2	TGTGCCAGCAGTGGCCCCCAGGGTTGGCCCCAGCATTTT	CASSGPQGWPQHF
TRBD1	-	TRBJ1-2	TRBV19	TGTGCCAGTAGTCCCTCCGGGACAGCAATCTATGGCTACACCTTC	CASSPSGTAIYGYTF
TRBD1	-	TRBJ2-2	TRBV9	TGTGCCAGCAGCCCCGTCCCGACAGGGGCTGGGGGGGAGCTGTTTTTT	CASSPVPTGAGGELFF
TRBD1	-	TRBJ1-2	TRBV5-1	TGCGCCAGCAGCCCAGAGGGGGCCGACTATGGCTACACCTTC	CASSPEGADYGYTF
TRBD1	-	TRBJ1-2	TRBV6-5	TGTGCCAGCAGACCCGGGACAGGGGGGTATGGCTACACCTTC	CASRPGTGGYGYTF
-	-	TRBJ2-1	TRBV7-9	TGTGCCAGCAGCCGAAAACTAGAGGCGGGCAACAATGAGCAGTTCTTC	CASSRKLEAGNNEQFF
TRBD1	-	TRBJ1-2	TRBV14	TGTGCCAGCAGCCAAGATGAGAGGACAGGGGCTGGCTACACCTTC	CASSQDERTGAGYTF
TRBD2	-	TRBJ2-1	TRBV7-2	TGTGCCAGCAGCTTAGTTAGGCGGGGGGTCCGGAATGAGCAGTTCTTC	CASSLVRRGVRNEQFF
-	-	TRBJ1-5	TRBV6-1	TGTGCCAGCAGTGAGTATTCCAGGGCTGAGCCCCAGCATTTT	CASSEYSRAEPQHF
-	-	TRBJ1-1	TRBV7-3	TGTGCCAGCAGCCGAAACACAGGGAGTACTGAAGCTTTCTTT	CASSRNTGSTEAFF
-	few	TRBJ2-7	TRBV10-1	TGCGCCAGCAGCGGGCAGGGAGGCGAGCAGTACTTC	CASSGQGGEQYF
-	-	TRBJ1-6	TRBV12-3/TRBV12-4	TGTGCCAGCAGAGTAGGGGAAGGTTCACCCCTCCACTTT	CASRVGEGSPLHF
TRBD1	-	TRBJ1-6	TRBV24-1	TGTGCCACCAGAATGGACAGGGGGCGCGAGGTAGATTCACCCCTCCACTTT	CATRMDRGREVDSPLHF
TRBD1	few	TRBJ1-5	TRBV30	TGTGCCTGGAGGGACACCCAGGGGGGCAATCAGCCCCAGCATTTT	CAWRDTQGGNQPQHF
TRBD2	-	TRBJ2-1	TRBV25-1	TGTGCCAGCAGTGAATCGGGGGGTCCTCGGCCCCAGTTCTTC	CASSESGGPRPQFF
-	-	TRBJ1-1	TRBV12-1	TGTGCCAGCAGCTCCGGGACAGGGGCTATGAACACTGAAGCTTTCTTT	CASSSGTGAMNTEAFF
-	-	TRBJ2-3	TRBV20-1	TGCAGTGTGGCGGCAGATACGCAGTATTTT	CSVAADTQYF
TRBD2	few	TRBJ2-7	TRBV4-1	TGCGCCAGCAGCGGGAGGGCAGCGTACGAGCAGTACTTC	CASSGRAAYEQYF
-	-	TRBJ2-7	TRBV2	TGTGCCAGCGCGTACTCCTCCTACGAGCAGTACTTC	CASAYSSYEQYF
TRBD1	few	TRBJ2-7	TRBV11-2	TGTGCCAGCAGCACGCGGGACAGGGGCTGGCAGTACTTC	CASSTRDRGWQYF
TRBD1	-	TRBJ2-7	TRBV2	TGTGCCAGCAGGGGACAGGCCTACGAGCAGTACTTC	CASRGQAYEQYF
TRBD1	-	TRBJ2-6	TRBV5-4	TGTGCCAGCAGCAGGGGTGGGACAGGGCCCTCTGGGGCCAACGTCCTGACTTTC	CASSRGGTGPSGANVLTF
-	-	TRBJ2-3	TRBV30	TGTGCCTGGAGTGTTGGCGGGGGCTCCTTAGATACGCAGTATTTT	CAWSVGGGSLDTQYF
-	-	TRBJ2-7	TRBV2	TGTGCCAGCAGGACAGGATACGAGCAGTACTTC	CASRTGYEQYF